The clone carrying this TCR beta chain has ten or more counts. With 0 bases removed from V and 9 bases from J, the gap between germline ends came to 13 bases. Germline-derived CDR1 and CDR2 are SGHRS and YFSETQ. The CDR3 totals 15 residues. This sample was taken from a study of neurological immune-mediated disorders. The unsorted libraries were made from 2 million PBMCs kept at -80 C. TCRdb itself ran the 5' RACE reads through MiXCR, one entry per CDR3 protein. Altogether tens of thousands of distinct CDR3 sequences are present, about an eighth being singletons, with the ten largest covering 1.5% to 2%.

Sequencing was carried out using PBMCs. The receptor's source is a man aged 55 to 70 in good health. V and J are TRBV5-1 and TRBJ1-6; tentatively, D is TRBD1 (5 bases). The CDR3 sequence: CASSLETARSSPLHF. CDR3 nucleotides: TGCGCCAGCAGCTTGGAGACAGCTCGAAGTTCACCCCTCCACTTT.